Here is one TCR beta chain with its context. TCRdb used MiXCR to reprocess the 5' RACE reads, holding one entry per CDR3 protein. The sample shows approximately 600,000 distinct CDR3 sequences, 7.5% to 10% of them seen only once. These data originate in a study of identical twins. Deletions cut 0 bases from V and 6 bases from J, with 12 bases between. The germline V gene encodes CDR1 SGDLS and CDR2 YYNGEE. This CDR3 comprises 14 residues. These sequences were also reported in another study, on yellow fever vaccine responses in identical twins.

Sequencing was carried out using PBMCs. The genes are TRBV9 and TRBJ1-1; TRBD1 might be the D (6 bases). The clonotype originates from a woman between 18 and 29 years old in good health. The CDR3 region is CASSVVGGIAEAFF. Here the CDR3 DNA reads TGTGCCAGCAGCGTAGTGGGGGGCATCGCTGAAGCTTTCTTT.